This T cell receptor (beta chain) came from a study of T cell responses to AZD1222 COVID-19 vaccine. Study-level results: Sampling captured repertoires only after the peak T cell response. AZD1222 recipients seropositive at baseline numbered only six. Among vaccine-associated CD4 TCRs, coverage spanned spike, with dominance at 160-218 and 743-854.

Assay: immunoSEQ multiplex PCR; the TCRdb copy retains only in-frame clones and omits some. Of under 95,000 clones in the sample, under 90% were seen once. A remark on this clone: No antigen is known for it.

The origin of this receptor is an adult who received the AZD1222 COVID-19 vaccine. The material sequenced was peripheral blood, taken 28 days after the second AZD1222 dose.

This CDR3 reads CASSLYPPSVGAQETQYF. DNA of the CDR3: TGTGCCAGCAGCTTATACCCCCCTAGCGTAGGGGCCCAAGAGACCCAGTACTTC. The chain is built from TRBV7-2 and TRBJ2-5; a possible D gene is TRBD2 (6 bases). CDR1 is SGHTA and CDR2 is FQGNSA in the germline V gene. The CDR3 length is 18 residues. Trimming pared 2 bases from V and 1 base from J, leaving 20 bases between.